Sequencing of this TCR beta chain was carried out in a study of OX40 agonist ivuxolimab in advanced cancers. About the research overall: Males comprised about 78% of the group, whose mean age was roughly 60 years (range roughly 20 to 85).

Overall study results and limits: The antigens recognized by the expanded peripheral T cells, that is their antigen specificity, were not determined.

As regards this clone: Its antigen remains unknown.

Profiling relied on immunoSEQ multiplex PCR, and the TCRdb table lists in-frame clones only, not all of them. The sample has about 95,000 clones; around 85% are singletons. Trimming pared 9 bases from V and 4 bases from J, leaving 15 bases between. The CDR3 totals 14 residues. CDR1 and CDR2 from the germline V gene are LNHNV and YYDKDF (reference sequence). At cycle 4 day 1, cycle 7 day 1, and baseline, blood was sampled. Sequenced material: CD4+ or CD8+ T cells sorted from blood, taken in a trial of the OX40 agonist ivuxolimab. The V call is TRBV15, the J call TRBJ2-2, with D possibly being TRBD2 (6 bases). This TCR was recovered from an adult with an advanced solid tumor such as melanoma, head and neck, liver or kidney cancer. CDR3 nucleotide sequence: TGTGCCACGAGAGGCGGGACCGGCACCGGGGAGCTGTTTTTT. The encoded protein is CATRGGTGTGELFF.